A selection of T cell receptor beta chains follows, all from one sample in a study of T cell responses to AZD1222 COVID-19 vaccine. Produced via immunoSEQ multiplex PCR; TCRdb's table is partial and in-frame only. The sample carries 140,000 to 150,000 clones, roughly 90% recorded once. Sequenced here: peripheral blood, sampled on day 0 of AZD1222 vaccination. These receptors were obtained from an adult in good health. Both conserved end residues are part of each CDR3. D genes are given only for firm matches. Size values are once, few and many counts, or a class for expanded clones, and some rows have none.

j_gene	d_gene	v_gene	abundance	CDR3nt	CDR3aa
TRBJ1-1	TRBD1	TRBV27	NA	TGTGCCAGCAGAAGAACAGGGGTAAGGGCTTTTGCTTACACTGAAGCTTTCTTT	CASRRTGVRAFAYTEAFF
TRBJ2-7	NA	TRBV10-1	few	TGCGCCAGCAGCGACGGCATCTTAGTGATCGAGCAGTACTTC	CASSDGILVIEQYF
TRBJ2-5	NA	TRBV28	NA	TGTGCCAGCAGTGCGGACACCCAGTTGGGGACCCAGTACTTC	CASSADTQLGTQYF
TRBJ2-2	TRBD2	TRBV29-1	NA	TGCAGCGTTGGGGCCAGCGGGAGTGGAACCGGGGAGCTGTTTTTT	CSVGASGSGTGELFF
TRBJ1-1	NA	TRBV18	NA	TGTGCCAGCTCACCATATTTGCGCGACACTGAAGCTTTCTTT	CASSPYLRDTEAFF
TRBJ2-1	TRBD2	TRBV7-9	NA	TGTGCCAGCAGCTTAGGTGCTAGCGGGCCCCGGCGAGGGCAGTTCTTC	CASSLGASGPRRGQFF
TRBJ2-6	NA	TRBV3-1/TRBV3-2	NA	TGTGCCAGCAGCCCCCGGGACGCTTGGTCGGCGGCCAACGTCCTGACTTTC	CASSPRDAWSAANVLTF
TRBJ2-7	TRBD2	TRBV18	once	TGTGCCAGCTCACCATTAAGCGGGAGGGCCTACGAGCAGTACTTC	CASSPLSGRAYEQYF
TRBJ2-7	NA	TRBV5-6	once	TGTGCCAGCAGCTTCGGGTCTGCGGGACCTGGGGTATTATACGAGCAGTACTTC	CASSFGSAGPGVLYEQYF
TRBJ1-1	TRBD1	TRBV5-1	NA	TGCGCCAGCAGCTTGGGACAGGGGGGCACTGAAGCTTTCTTT	CASSLGQGGTEAFF
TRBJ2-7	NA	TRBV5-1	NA	TGCGCCAGCAGCATGGGCTCCCGAGGGAGCGAGCAGTACTTC	CASSMGSRGSEQYF
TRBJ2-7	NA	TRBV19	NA	TGTGCCAGTAGCAGGTCCCTCGGGCAGGGAGTACACGAGCAGTACTTC	CASSRSLGQGVHEQYF
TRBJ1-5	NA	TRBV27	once	TGTGCCAGCAGTTCAGGGTATGGTAGCAATCAGCCCCAGCATTTT	CASSSGYGSNQPQHF
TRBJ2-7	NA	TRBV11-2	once	TGTGCCAGCAGCCCCACGGAGGAGCAGTACTTC	CASSPTEEQYF
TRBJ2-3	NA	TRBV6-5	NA	TGTGCCAGCAGTTCCGCCCCAGGGGCAGATACGCAGTATTTT	CASSSAPGADTQYF
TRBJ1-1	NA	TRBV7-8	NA	TGTGCCAGCAGCTTGGGAGTGGGGAACACTGAAGCTTTCTTT	CASSLGVGNTEAFF
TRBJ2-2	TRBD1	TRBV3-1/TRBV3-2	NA	TGTGCCAGTCGGGACAGCGGTCGGTGGACGAACACCGGGGAGCTGTTTTTT	CASRDSGRWTNTGELFF
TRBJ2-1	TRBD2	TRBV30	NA	TGTGCCTGGAGGCGGGAGGGCCATGGGACTACAAATGAGCAGTTCTTC	CAWRREGHGTTNEQFF
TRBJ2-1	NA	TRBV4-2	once	TGTGCCAGCAGCTTCCGACTAGTGGGATCCTACAATGAGCAGTTCTTC	CASSFRLVGSYNEQFF
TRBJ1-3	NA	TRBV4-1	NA	TGCGCCAGCAGCCAAGTGTACATGAGCTCTGGAAACACCATATATTTT	CASSQVYMSSGNTIYF
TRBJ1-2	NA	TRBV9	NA	TGTGCCAGCAGCGCCGAGGGGGGTTATGGCTACACCTTC	CASSAEGGYGYTF
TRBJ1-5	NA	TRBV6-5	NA	TGTGCCAGCAGTTACTCGACGAGCAGTGATCAGCCCCAGCATTTT	CASSYSTSSDQPQHF
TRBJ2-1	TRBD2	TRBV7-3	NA	TGTGCCAGCAGCTCTAGCGGGAGGAGCCCCTACAATGAGCAGTTCTTC	CASSSSGRSPYNEQFF
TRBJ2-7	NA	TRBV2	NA	TGTGCCAGCAGTGAAGTTGACATCCTGGGACGGGAGCAGTACTTC	CASSEVDILGREQYF
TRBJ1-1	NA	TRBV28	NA	TGTGCCAGCAGTTTACACTCAACAGGGCCAGGTCGGGAAGCTTTCTTT	CASSLHSTGPGREAFF
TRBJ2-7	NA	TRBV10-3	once	TGTGCCATCAGTGTTAGGAGCGGGTGGTTTCAGTACGAGCAGTACTTC	CAISVRSGWFQYEQYF
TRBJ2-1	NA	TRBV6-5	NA	TGTGCCAGCAATTGGGGCTACCCGCGAGGGGGTGAGCAGTTCTTC	CASNWGYPRGGEQFF
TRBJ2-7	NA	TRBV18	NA	TGTGCCAGCTCACCAATAGCACAGTCCTACGAGCAGTACTTC	CASSPIAQSYEQYF
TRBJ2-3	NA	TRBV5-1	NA	TGCGCCAGCAGCTTGACAGGGGAGGGCACAGATACGCAGTATTTT	CASSLTGEGTDTQYF
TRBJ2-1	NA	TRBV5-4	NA	TGTGCCAGCAGCTTGTCCGGAACACAGTTCTTC	CASSLSGTQFF
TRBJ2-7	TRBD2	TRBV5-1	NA	TGCGCCAGCAGCTCTTCTAGCGGGAGTTCCGAGCAGTACTTC	CASSSSSGSSEQYF
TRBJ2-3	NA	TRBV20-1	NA	TGCAGTGCTAGTAACCCGCTTGATACGCAGTATTTT	CSASNPLDTQYF
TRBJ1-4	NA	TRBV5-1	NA	TGCGCCAGCAGCTTGGATGCTAATGAAAAACTGTTTTTT	CASSLDANEKLFF
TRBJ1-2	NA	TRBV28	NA	TGTGCCAGCAGTCTAGCCGAATATGGCTACACCTTC	CASSLAEYGYTF
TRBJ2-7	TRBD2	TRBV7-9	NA	TGTGCCAGCAGCTCTGGGACTAGCGAGCAGTACTTC	CASSSGTSEQYF
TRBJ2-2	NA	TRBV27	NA	TGTGCCAGCAGTTTTAGGGGGGGCGCGGACACCGGGGAGCTGTTTTTT	CASSFRGGADTGELFF
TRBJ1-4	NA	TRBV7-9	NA	TGTGCCAGCAGCTCTACAGGGCTGGGTGAAAAACTGTTTTTT	CASSSTGLGEKLFF
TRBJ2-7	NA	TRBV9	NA	TGTGCCAGCAGCGTAGGGGCTCAACTCGAGCAGTACTTC	CASSVGAQLEQYF
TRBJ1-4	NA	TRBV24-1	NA	TGTGCCACCAGTGATGGAGGGTCAACTAATGAAAAACTGTTTTTT	CATSDGGSTNEKLFF